A selection of T cell receptor beta chains follows, all from one sample in a study of cytomegalovirus exposure and HLA in healthy donors. Data came from immunoSEQ multiplex PCR; TCRdb stores just in-frame clones and leaves some out. This sample has about 79,000 clones; just over 70% occur once, and the top ten carry under 8.5%. Sequencing input: PBMCs. The receptors derive from a man aged 55 to 70 in good health and CMV-seronegative. Each CDR3 is given with its conserved first and last residue. Each record gives: D gene, J gene, V gene, clone size, CDR3 DNA, CDR3 protein. D genes are given only for firm matches. Clone size appears in some rows only: once, few, many, or a class for an expanded clone.

D: .
J: TRBJ2-1
V: TRBV9
size: .
DNA: TGTGCCAGCAGCTTACCCTCCAGCTACAATGAGCAGTTCTTC
CDR3: CASSLPSSYNEQFF

D: TRBD2
J: TRBJ2-1
V: TRBV9
size: .
DNA: TGTGCCAGCAGCTTGGGACTAGCGATTAACAATGAGCAGTTCTTC
CDR3: CASSLGLAINNEQFF

D: .
J: TRBJ2-1
V: TRBV5-1
size: few
DNA: TGCGCCAGCAGCTTGGGCGGGAGACAGGGGAGGGATGAGCAGTTCTTC
CDR3: CASSLGGRQGRDEQFF

D: .
J: TRBJ2-7
V: TRBV15
size: once
DNA: TGTGCCACCAGCCCACAGACTACGGCTCTCCACGAGCAGTACTTC
CDR3: CATSPQTTALHEQYF

D: .
J: TRBJ2-3
V: TRBV5-5
size: .
DNA: TGTGCCAGCAGTCTCCTTCCTAGCGCCGGAGGGGATACGCAGTATTTT
CDR3: CASSLLPSAGGDTQYF

D: TRBD2
J: TRBJ2-1
V: TRBV19
size: .
DNA: TGTGCCAGTAGTTCCTTACTAGCGGGAGATGGCAATGAGCAGTTCTTC
CDR3: CASSSLLAGDGNEQFF

D: .
J: TRBJ1-1
V: TRBV4-3
size: .
DNA: TGCGCCAGCAGCCAAGGGTCCGGGAGCACTGAAGCTTTCTTT
CDR3: CASSQGSGSTEAFF

D: .
J: TRBJ2-5
V: TRBV5-8
size: once
DNA: TGTGCCAGCAGCACGAGGGTGACCCAGTACTTC
CDR3: CASSTRVTQYF

D: .
J: TRBJ2-7
V: TRBV18
size: .
DNA: TGTGCCAGCTCACTCAGGACAGACGCTACCTACGAGCAGTACTTC
CDR3: CASSLRTDATYEQYF

D: .
J: TRBJ1-4
V: TRBV28
size: .
DNA: TGTGCCAGCGGGGTAGGAGGATGGGCCAATGAAAAACTGTTTTTT
CDR3: CASGVGGWANEKLFF

D: .
J: TRBJ1-1
V: TRBV6-1
size: .
DNA: TGTGCCAGCAGTCACCCAGGGGTTGGTGCTTTCTTT
CDR3: CASSHPGVGAFF

D: .
J: TRBJ1-2
V: TRBV7-2
size: .
DNA: TGTGCCAGCAGCTTAGTCGGGTACGGTCGGGACTATGGCTACACCTTC
CDR3: CASSLVGYGRDYGYTF

D: .
J: TRBJ1-2
V: TRBV5-1
size: .
DNA: TGCGCCAGCAGCTTGTCGGCTAGCTATGGCTACACCTTC
CDR3: CASSLSASYGYTF

D: TRBD1
J: TRBJ1-5
V: TRBV5-1
size: .
DNA: TGCGCCAGCAGCTTCGGGACAGGGAATAATCAGCCCCAGCATTTT
CDR3: CASSFGTGNNQPQHF

D: TRBD2
J: TRBJ2-3
V: TRBV10-3
size: .
DNA: TGTGCCATCATGATTAGCGGGGGACCTTCAGCTAGCACAGATACGCAGTATTTT
CDR3: CAIMISGGPSASTDTQYF

D: TRBD2
J: TRBJ2-4
V: TRBV19
size: .
DNA: TGTGCCAGCCGTAGCGGGAGTTGGGACATTCAGTACTTC
CDR3: CASRSGSWDIQYF

D: .
J: TRBJ2-7
V: TRBV25-1
size: .
DNA: TGTGCCAGCAGGGATGACAGTTTTAGCTCCTACGAGCAGTACTTC
CDR3: CASRDDSFSSYEQYF

D: .
J: TRBJ1-5
V: TRBV10-1
size: once
DNA: TGCGCCAGCAGCCTTGGAAGCGATCAGCCCCAGCATTTT
CDR3: CASSLGSDQPQHF

D: .
J: TRBJ1-1
V: TRBV6-1
size: .
DNA: TGTGCCAGCAGTGAATCCTTAACTCGGGGCACTGAAGCTTTCTTT
CDR3: CASSESLTRGTEAFF

D: TRBD1
J: TRBJ2-1
V: TRBV7-6
size: .
DNA: TGTGCCAGCAGCGCTACAGGGGGCAATGAGCAGTTCTTC
CDR3: CASSATGGNEQFF

D: .
J: TRBJ2-7
V: TRBV28
size: .
DNA: TGTGCCAGCAGTTTAGGTGGCCAGGGGCTCGACGAGCAGTACTTC
CDR3: CASSLGGQGLDEQYF

D: .
J: TRBJ2-2
V: TRBV7-9
size: .
DNA: TGTGCCAGCAGTCGGCACCACGGGAGTTGGACCGGGGAGCTGTTTTTT
CDR3: CASSRHHGSWTGELFF